This entry lists 21 T cell receptor beta chains sequenced from one sample in a study of blood T cell repertoires in COVID-19. Clones were read by immunoSEQ multiplex PCR, and TCRdb kept only the in-frame ones, dropping some. The sample has some 150,000 clones; approximately 90% are singletons. Sequenced: PBMCs or T cells enriched from blood (not recorded which). Receptors were obtained from a woman aged 25 to 39 with acute COVID-19.

The chain recombines TRBV6-6 with TRBJ2-7; 9 bases are shared with TRBD1. The CDR3 contains 14 residues. The germline V gene has CDR1 MNHNY and CDR2 SVGAGI (reference sequence). After removal of 6 bases from V and 1 base from J, the junction contained 4 bases not matched to a gene. The CDR3 reads CASSRQGGSYEQYF. Written as DNA, the CDR3 is TGTGCCAGCAGCAGACAGGGGGGTTCCTACGAGCAGTACTTC.

V is TRBV19 and J is TRBJ2-3; possibly TRBD1 for D (5 bases). Germline CDR1 and CDR2: LNHDA and SQIVND (reference sequence). The CDR3 sequence is 15 residues long. V was pared by 7 bases and J by 9 bases, with 23 bases between. For the CDR3, the DNA is TGTGCCAGTATCGGCAGGGCCCAGTCTGCCCTAACGCAGTATTTT. Its translation: CASIGRAQSALTQYF. Full variable domain (remainder filled in from reference TRBV19 and TRBJ2-3): DGGITQSPKYLFRKEGQNVTLSCEQNLNHDAMYWYRQDPGQGLRLIYYSQIVNDFQKGDIAEGYSVSREKKESFPLTVTSAQKNPTAFYLCASIGRAQSALTQYFGPGTRLTVL.

The genes are TRBV29-1 and TRBJ1-4; tentative D call: TRBD1 (6 bases). CDR3 length: 12 amino acids. Trimming removed 3 bases from V and 6 bases from J, with 8 bases in between. Germline lookup yields CDR1 SQVTM and CDR2 ANQGSEA. CDR3 bases: TGCAGCGTTGAGGGGGCTGATGAAAAACTGTTTTTT. It specifies CSVEGADEKLFF.

The chain employs TRBV13 and TRBJ1-2; 9 bases match TRBD1. Germline values: CDR1 PRHDT, CDR2 FYEKMQ (reference sequence). There are 16 residues in the CDR3. After removal of 5 bases from V and 6 bases from J, the junction contained 13 bases not matched to a gene. This CDR3 is CASSQQGTGSTHGYTF. CDR3 coding DNA: TGTGCCAGCAGCCAGCAAGGGACAGGGTCAACCCATGGCTACACCTTC.

The chain uses TRBV27 and TRBJ1-1; 8 positions agree with TRBD1. Germline CDR1 MNHEY, CDR2 SMNVEV (reference sequence). J lost 5 bases, V lost 1 base, and 18 bases had no gene match. The CDR3 is 19 residues long. The CDR3 coding sequence is TGTGCCAGCAGTTTATTGAGGGGGCCAGGGGGCGCGAGTCGAACTGAAGCTTTCTTT. It specifies CASSLLRGPGGASRTEAFF.

V and J are TRBV7-8 and TRBJ2-2; no clear D gene. The V and J ends lost 5 bases and 4 bases respectively, with 11 bases between them. The CDR3 runs 14 residues. Germline values: CDR1 SGHVS, CDR2 FQNEAQ. CDR3 in DNA: TGTGCCAGCAGCCTCGGGTCGGGCACCGGGGAGCTGTTTTTT. It is translated as CASSLGSGTGELFF.

V gene TRBV28 combines with J gene TRBJ1-1, with D uncertain. The length of the CDR3 is 14 residues. From germline, CDR1 is MDHEN and CDR2 SYDVKM. V lost 3 bases to trimming and J lost 0 bases, with 8 bases between them. The CDR3 DNA follows: TGTGCCAGCAGTTTGTGGGAGCTGAACACTGAAGCTTTCTTT. Translating gives CASSLWELNTEAFF. The whole variable domain, filled in from reference TRBV28 and TRBJ1-1, reads DVKVTQSSRYLVKRTGEKVFLECVQDMDHENMFWYRQDPGLGLRLIYFSYDVKMKEKGDIPEGYSVSREKKERFSLILESASTNQTSMYLCASSLWELNTEAFFGQGTRLTVV.

Worth noting for this clone: This same CDR3 is encoded by further DNA sequences in the sample. The gene calls are TRBV27 and TRBJ1-1; 8 bases are shared with TRBD1. The V gene end was trimmed by 1 base and the J gene end by 1 base; junction bases not matched to a gene: 2. Germline V lookup: CDR1 MNHEY, CDR2 SMNVEV (reference sequence). CDR3 length: 15 amino acids. In nucleotides, the CDR3 is TGTGCCAGCAGTTTATTGGGGACAGGGAACACTGAAGCTTTCTTT. Its translation is CASSLLGTGNTEAFF.

The rearrangement uses TRBV27 and TRBJ2-1, with TRBD2 identical over 9 bases. The germline CDR1 and CDR2 sequences are MNHEY and SMNVEV (reference sequence). After removal of 4 bases from V and 5 bases from J, the junction contained 6 bases not matched to a gene. CDR3 size: 15 residues. CDR3 residues: CASSSWGLANNEQFF. The CDR3 DNA follows: TGTGCCAGCAGTTCGTGGGGACTAGCAAACAATGAGCAGTTCTTC.

This chain connects TRBV6-5 to TRBJ1-1, with D maybe TRBD1 (5 bases). Trimming pared 7 bases from V and 1 base from J, leaving 16 bases between. Germline V gene data show CDR1 as MNHEY and CDR2 as SVGAGI. The CDR3 runs 15 residues. The chain's CDR3 is CASTRGWQGNTEAFF. The CDR3, as DNA: TGTGCCAGCACGCGCGGCTGGCAGGGGAACACTGAAGCTTTCTTT.

A few counts support this clone. V and J are TRBV3-1 (or the pseudogene TRBV3-2) and TRBJ2-3; 13 bases fit TRBD2. The CDR3 has 18 amino acids. Germline CDR1 is LGHDT and CDR2 is YNNKEL (reference sequence). V shed 6 bases and J 2 bases; nucleotides not matched to a gene: 11. CDR3 sequence reads: CASSPYPTSGRATDTQYF. As DNA, the CDR3 is TGTGCCAGCAGTCCCTACCCCACTAGCGGGAGGGCCACAGATACGCAGTATTTT.

This chain joins TRBV6-5 and TRBJ2-7; TRBD1 matches at 11 bases. Trimming cost V 6 bases and J 4 bases; bases outside gene matches: 5. Germline V CDR1 and CDR2: MNHEY, SVGAGI. The CDR3 runs to 14 residues. CDR3 coding DNA: TGTGCCAGCAGACCCGGACAGGGGGCTTACGAGCAGTACTTC. Its translation: CASRPGQGAYEQYF.

The chain couples TRBV28 to TRBJ2-6, with TRBD2 matching 9 bases. V was clipped by 4 bases and J by 0 bases; unmatched bases: 7. CDR1 MDHEN and CDR2 SYDVKM come from the germline V gene. The CDR3 runs to 18 residues. CDR3 sequence: CASSSLTSGTSGANVLTF. The DNA of the CDR3 is TGTGCCAGCAGTTCCCTGACTAGCGGAACCTCTGGGGCCAACGTCCTGACTTTC.

The V and J genes are TRBV4-3 and TRBJ2-1, with 8 positions matching TRBD2. J lost 9 bases, V lost 0 bases, and 7 bases had no gene match. In germline, CDR1 is LGHNA, CDR2 YSLEER. This CDR3 comprises 15 residues. CDR3 residues: CASSQEPGLVPEQFF. DNA for the CDR3: TGCGCCAGCAGCCAAGAACCGGGACTAGTTCCTGAGCAGTTCTTC.

J is TRBJ1-1 and V is TRBV27, with D maybe TRBD1 (6 bases). Germline V gene sequence: CDR1 MNHEY, CDR2 SMNVEV (reference sequence). The CDR3 sequence is 15 residues long. Trimming removed 2 bases at V and 1 base at J, with 11 bases between. CDR3 sequence: CASSLQGTANTEAFF. CDR3 in DNA: TGTGCCAGCAGTTTACAGGGGACGGCGAACACTGAAGCTTTCTTT.

This clone has more than one count but fewer than ten. This chain connects TRBV5-4 to TRBJ1-6; 8 bases agree with TRBD1. The V gene end was trimmed by 4 bases and the J gene end by 7 bases; junction bases not matched to a gene: 7. Germline CDR1 reads SGHNT; CDR2 reads YYREEE (reference sequence). The CDR3 loop spans 15 amino acids. The CDR3 region has the DNA TGTGCCAGCAGCGCGGACAGGGCGCAGAATTCACCCCTCCACTTT. This encodes CASSADRAQNSPLHF.

A remark on this clone: This CDR3 is also generated by other DNA sequences in the sample. The chain carries TRBV6-2 or TRBV6-3 and TRBJ1-6; D remains unclear. Germline CDR1 and CDR2: MNHEY and SVGEGT. The CDR3 covers 16 residues. Trimming removed 0 bases at V and 0 bases at J, with 6 bases between. CDR3 DNA sequence: TGTGCCAGCAGTTACTCCGGGAGCTCCTATAATTCACCCCTCCACTTT. Protein sequence: CASSYSGSSYNSPLHF.

The rearrangement links TRBV19 to TRBJ2-5; the D is unclear. The CDR3 runs 12 residues. CDR1 and CDR2 from the germline V gene are LNHDA and SQIVND (reference sequence). V was shortened by 5 bases and J by 3 bases, with 7 bases between the two germline ends. CDR3 region: CASSFREETQYF. The CDR3 DNA follows: TGTGCCAGTAGTTTCCGGGAAGAGACCCAGTACTTC.

The chain recombines TRBV28 with TRBJ2-5; 10 bases match TRBD1. Germline V gene lookup returns CDR1 MDHEN and CDR2 SYDVKM. There are 15 residues in the CDR3. J gave up 5 bases and V 4 bases, and 7 bases lay outside the gene matches. CDR3 sequence reads: CASSSPTGGWETQYF. CDR3 nucleotide sequence: TGTGCCAGCAGTTCACCGACAGGGGGCTGGGAGACCCAGTACTTC.

V and J are TRBV19 and TRBJ1-5, with D possibly TRBD1 on 6 matching bases. CDR3 length: 15 residues. Germline values: CDR1 LNHDA, CDR2 SQIVND (reference sequence). The V and J ends lost 7 bases and 0 bases respectively, with 13 bases between them. The CDR3 DNA follows: TGTGCCAGTAAACTGCAGGGGAATAGCAATCAGCCCCAGCATTTT. Residues: CASKLQGNSNQPQHF.

J is TRBJ1-1 and V is TRBV7-8; 8 bases match TRBD1. Germline V gene lookup returns CDR1 SGHVS and CDR2 FQNEAQ. With 3 bases clipped from V and 4 bases from J, the junction kept 10 bases outside the gene matches. CDR3 length equals 16 residues. The CDR3 reads CASSLGGQGFRTEAFF. The CDR3 nucleotides are TGTGCCAGCAGCTTGGGTGGACAGGGTTTTCGCACTGAAGCTTTCTTT.